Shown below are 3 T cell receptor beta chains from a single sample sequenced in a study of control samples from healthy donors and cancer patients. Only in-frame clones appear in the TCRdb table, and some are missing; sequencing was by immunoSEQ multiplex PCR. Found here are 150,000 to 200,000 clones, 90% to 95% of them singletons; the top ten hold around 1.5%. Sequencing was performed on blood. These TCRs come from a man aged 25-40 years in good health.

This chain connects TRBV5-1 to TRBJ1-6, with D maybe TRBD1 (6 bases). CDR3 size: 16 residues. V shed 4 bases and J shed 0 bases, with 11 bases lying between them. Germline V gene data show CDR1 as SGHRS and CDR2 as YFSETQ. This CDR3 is CASSNGTSSYNSPLHF. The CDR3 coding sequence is TGCGCCAGCAGCAATGGGACAAGCTCCTATAATTCACCCCTCCACTTT.

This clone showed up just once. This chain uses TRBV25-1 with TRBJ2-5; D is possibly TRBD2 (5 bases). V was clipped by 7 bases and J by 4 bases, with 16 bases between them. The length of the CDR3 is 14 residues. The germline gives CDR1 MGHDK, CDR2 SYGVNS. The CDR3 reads CASKRPDPGETQYF. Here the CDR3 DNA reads TGTGCCAGCAAGCGGCCTGACCCGGGAGAGACCCAGTACTTC.

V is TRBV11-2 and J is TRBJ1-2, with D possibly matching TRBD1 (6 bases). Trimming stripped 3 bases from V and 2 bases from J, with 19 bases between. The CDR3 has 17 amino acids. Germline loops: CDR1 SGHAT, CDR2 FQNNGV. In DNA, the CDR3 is TGTGCCAGCAGCTTTGTCTGGGACACCGAAAGAAACTATGGCTACACCTTC. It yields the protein CASSFVWDTERNYGYTF.